The 32 T cell receptor beta chains below come from one sample, sequenced in a study of cytomegalovirus exposure and HLA in healthy donors (TCRdb year 2017). Libraries were prepared through the immunoSEQ multiplex PCR assay. Imported from immuneACCESS, the table was reduced by TCRdb to in-frame sequences with V and J called. These copies leave out some clones; in studies compared against another copy, an unresolved V gene accounts for under half, and the cause of the remainder is not known. This sample holds over 200,000 clones; 80% to 90% were observed only once. The ten largest clones represent about 3% of the sample. Sequencing was carried out using PBMCs. The receptors were gathered from a woman younger than 30 in good health and CMV-seronegative.

The V and J genes are TRBV5-6 and TRBJ2-3; 11 bases are shared with TRBD2. Germline V lookup: CDR1 SGHDT, CDR2 YYEEEE. The length of the CDR3 is 17 residues. V shed 4 bases, J shed 2 bases, and the junction held 9 bases outside the gene matches. Here the CDR3 reads CASSAFPGLAVTDTQYF. The DNA of the CDR3 is TGTGCCAGCAGCGCCTTCCCGGGACTAGCGGTCACAGATACGCAGTATTTT.

The V gene is TRBV5-1, the J gene TRBJ2-7; D may be TRBD1 (5 bases). There are 15 residues in the CDR3. Germline CDR1 reads SGHRS; CDR2 reads YFSETQ. V was cut by 1 base and J by 2 bases, with 13 bases left in between. The DNA for the CDR3 is TGCGCCAGCAGCTTGAGGGCTGGGGCGACCTACGAGCAGTACTTC. This encodes CASSLRAGATYEQYF.

This chain links TRBV5-6 with TRBJ2-5, with D unclear. Germline V lookup: CDR1 SGHDT, CDR2 YYEEEE. This CDR3 has 14 amino acids. The germline V and J ends were trimmed by 0 bases and 5 bases, with 11 bases remaining between them. CDR3 sequence reads: CASSLGLGRETQYF. CDR3 sequence (DNA): TGTGCCAGCAGCTTGGGTCTGGGCCGGGAGACCCAGTACTTC. Supplemented by reference TRBV5-6 and TRBJ2-5, the full variable domain reads DAGVTQSPTHLIKTRGQQVTLRCSPKSGHDTVSWYQQALGQGPQFIFQYYEEEERQRGNFPDRFSGHQFPNYSSELNVNALLLGDSALYLCASSLGLGRETQYFGPGTRLLVL.

The chain is built from TRBV7-8 and TRBJ2-1, with TRBD1 matching 7 bases. V shed 8 bases, J shed 2 bases, and the junction held 9 bases outside the gene matches. The CDR3 covers 15 residues. Per germline, CDR1 SGHVS and CDR2 FQNEAQ. CDR3 nucleotide sequence: TGTGCCAGCGGACCTACAGGGGACACCTACAATGAGCAGTTCTTC. It translates to CASGPTGDTYNEQFF.

The V call is TRBV19, the J call TRBJ2-7; 8 bases match TRBD2. With 7 bases clipped from V and 3 bases from J, the junction kept 11 bases outside the gene matches. Germline lookup yields CDR1 LNHDA and CDR2 SQIVND (reference sequence). This CDR3 spans 15 amino acids. CDR3 amino acids: CASTTRGGSYYEQYF. CDR3 coding DNA: TGTGCCAGTACCACCCGGGGGGGGTCATACTACGAGCAGTACTTC.

This clone is a singleton in its sample. J is TRBJ2-1 and V is TRBV29-1, with a weak D call TRBD2 (6 bases). The germline V and J ends were trimmed by 8 bases and 2 bases, with 13 bases remaining between them. The germline V gene encodes CDR1 SQVTM and CDR2 ANQGSEA. The CDR3 runs 13 residues. This CDR3 reads CSQSSATYNEQFF. In DNA form, the CDR3 reads TGCAGCCAATCTAGCGCAACCTACAATGAGCAGTTCTTC.

The chain joins TRBV11-2 to TRBJ2-3; TRBD2 is a possible D gene (5 bases). This CDR3 contains 16 residues. Deletions cut 1 base from V and 1 base from J, with 12 bases between. Germline CDR1 is SGHAT and CDR2 is FQNNGV. The CDR3 coding sequence is TGTGCCAGCAGCTTAGTAGCCCAGGAGGGCACAGATACGCAGTATTTT. Translating gives CASSLVAQEGTDTQYF.

This clone has a handful of counts. The rearrangement links TRBV7-2 to TRBJ2-7; 12 bases are shared with TRBD2. This CDR3 has 15 amino acids. Losses at the gene ends were 5 bases for V and 5 bases for J; bases not matched to a gene: 7. The germline V gene has CDR1 SGHTA and CDR2 FQGNSA. The CDR3 region has the DNA TGTGCCAGCAGCGAGTCACTAGCGGGAGGCCACGAGCAGTACTTC. The encoded protein is CASSESLAGGHEQYF.

J is TRBJ2-3 and V is TRBV5-6, with TRBD2 matching over 8 bases. The CDR3 runs to 16 residues. CDR1 SGHDT and CDR2 YYEEEE come from the germline V gene. J lost 3 bases, V lost 5 bases, and 11 bases had no gene match. The CDR3 nucleotides read TGTGCCAGCAGGTGGGGACTAGGGATCGCAACAGATACGCAGTATTTT. Translating gives CASRWGLGIATDTQYF.

V usage is TRBV6-5 and J usage is TRBJ2-7, with 13 nucleotides matching TRBD2. Germline V gene lookup returns CDR1 MNHEY and CDR2 SVGAGI. Trimming took 8 bases from V and 3 from J; bases not matched to a gene: 4. The length of the CDR3 is 14 residues. As DNA, the CDR3 is TGTGCCAGCGGAAGGACTAGCGGGAGCTACGAGCAGTACTTC. This translates into CASGRTSGSYEQYF.

This clone was recorded a few times. The genes are TRBV10-3 and TRBJ1-1; D ambiguous. Germline CDR1 is ENHRY and CDR2 is SYGVKD. V was shortened by 2 bases and J by 1 base, with 5 bases between the two germline ends. The CDR3 covers 13 residues. The CDR3 DNA follows: TGTGCCATCAGTGAGACAGAGAACACTGAAGCTTTCTTT. This codes for CAISETENTEAFF.

The chain carries TRBV28 and TRBJ2-7, with D possibly being TRBD2 (6 bases). The CDR3 spans 13 residues. The V end was cut by 6 bases, the J end by 3 bases, with 12 bases between. Germline CDR1 and CDR2: MDHEN and SYDVKM. The CDR3 coding sequence is TGTGCCAGCAGCCCCTTCGGGGGCTACGAGCAGTACTTC. It yields the protein CASSPFGGYEQYF. Full variable domain (outside the CDR3, taken from reference TRBV28 and TRBJ2-7): DVKVTQSSRYLVKRTGEKVFLECVQDMDHENMFWYRQDPGLGLRLIYFSYDVKMKEKGDIPEGYSVSREKKERFSLILESASTNQTSMYLCASSPFGGYEQYFGPGTRLTVT.

The chain employs TRBV27 and TRBJ1-1; 9 bases agree with TRBD1. The V and J ends lost 6 bases and 5 bases, in that order; junction bases with no gene match: 10. CDR1 and CDR2 from the germline V gene are MNHEY and SMNVEV (reference sequence). The CDR3 is made up of 15 amino acids. For the CDR3, the DNA is TGTGCCAGCAGAACTACAGGGGGCGCTTGGACTGAAGCTTTCTTT. Translating it yields CASRTTGGAWTEAFF.

V and J are TRBV5-1 and TRBJ1-4; D may be TRBD1 (6 bases). V was trimmed by 4 bases and J by 10 bases, leaving 17 bases between them. Germline assignment: CDR1 SGHRS and CDR2 YFSETQ. The CDR3 consists of 14 residues. CDR3 nucleotide sequence: TGCGCCAGCAGCACTGACAGGCTAGCCGGAAAACTGTTTTTT. It yields the protein CASSTDRLAGKLFF.

Turning to this clone: Other DNA sequences in the same sample also yield this CDR3. The chain is built from TRBV28 and TRBJ2-3; 7 bases are a match to TRBD2. This CDR3 region has 15 residues. Germline trimming cut 2 bases from V and 1 base from J; bases unmatched to any gene: 3. Germline V gives CDR1 MDHEN, CDR2 SYDVKM. The CDR3 protein is CASSLRGRGTDTQYF. DNA for the CDR3: TGTGCCAGCAGTTTACGGGGGAGGGGCACAGATACGCAGTATTTT. Filled out from reference TRBV28 and TRBJ2-3, the complete variable domain reads DVKVTQSSRYLVKRTGEKVFLECVQDMDHENMFWYRQDPGLGLRLIYFSYDVKMKEKGDIPEGYSVSREKKERFSLILESASTNQTSMYLCASSLRGRGTDTQYFGPGTRLTVL.

This clone appeared a single time. The J gene is TRBJ2-7, the V gene TRBV9, with D possibly TRBD2 on 7 matching bases. The V and J ends lost 0 bases and 6 bases respectively, with 10 bases between them. CDR3 length: 13 residues. Germline CDR1 reads SGDLS; CDR2 reads YYNGEE. The CDR3 DNA reads as TGTGCCAGCAGCGTAGTTGGGGGGGCCGAGCAGTACTTC. Amino acid sequence: CASSVVGGAEQYF.

J is TRBJ2-7 and V is TRBV2; D not resolved. The CDR3 length is 13 residues. Germline CDR1 is SNHLY and CDR2 is FYNNEI. The V and J ends lost 4 bases and 7 bases respectively, with 14 bases between them. The CDR3 spells CASSGQFLREQYF. CDR3 nucleotide sequence: TGTGCCAGCAGTGGACAATTCCTACGTGAGCAGTACTTC.

CDR3 residues: CASSLAGQYGYTF. The CDR3 coding sequence is TGTGCCAGCAGTTTAGCAGGGCAGTATGGCTACACCTTC. The chain combines TRBV27 with TRBJ1-2; D possibly corresponds to TRBD1 (5 bases). The V gene lost 2 bases and the J gene lost 5 bases, with 9 bases spanning the gap. CDR1 is MNHEY and CDR2 is SMNVEV in the germline V gene (reference sequence). The CDR3 spans 13 residues.

This clone was observed once. The genes are TRBV2 and TRBJ1-1, with D perhaps TRBD1 (5 bases). This CDR3 is 13 amino acids long. Trimming cost V 6 bases and J 4 bases, with 12 bases left between them. Germline V CDR1 and CDR2: SNHLY, FYNNEI. CDR3 in DNA: TGTGCCAGCAGCGTAGGGGTCCCCACTGAAGCTTTCTTT. As protein: CASSVGVPTEAFF.

V and J are TRBV4-3 and TRBJ2-1; TRBD2 matches at 8 bases. The germline V gene has CDR1 LGHNA and CDR2 YSLEER. Trimming removed 1 base from V and 9 bases from J; junction bases left unmatched: 14. This CDR3 spans 17 amino acids. The CDR3 region is CASSQGWPGPGGGEQFF. CDR3 DNA: TGCGCCAGCAGCCAAGGCTGGCCTGGGCCGGGGGGGGGTGAGCAGTTCTTC.

The genes are TRBV25-1 and TRBJ2-1; the D gene is possibly TRBD2 (5 bases). This CDR3 is built from 15 residues. Germline loops: CDR1 MGHDK, CDR2 SYGVNS. V gave up 7 bases and J gave up 0 bases, with 13 bases separating them. This chain's CDR3 is CASKSGSRSYNEQFF. The CDR3 DNA reads as TGTGCCAGCAAGTCGGGAAGTCGCTCCTACAATGAGCAGTTCTTC.

J is TRBJ2-7 and V is TRBV18; D is possibly TRBD1 (6 bases). Trimming removed 5 bases from V and 6 bases from J, with 11 bases in between. CDR3 length equals 12 residues. Germline V gene lookup returns CDR1 KGHSH and CDR2 LQKENI. For the CDR3, the DNA is TGTGCCAGCTCAACAGGGACACCCGAGCAGTACTTC. This sequence encodes CASSTGTPEQYF. Combining the CDR3 with reference TRBV18 and TRBJ2-7 gives the whole variable domain NAGVMQNPRHLVRRRGQEARLRCSPMKGHSHVYWYRQLPEEGLKFMVYLQKENIIDESGMPKERFSAEFPKEGPSILRIQQVVRGDSAAYFCASSTGTPEQYFGPGTRLTVT.

V gene TRBV5-8 combines with J gene TRBJ1-2; D perhaps matches TRBD1 (6 bases). The germline V and J ends were trimmed by 5 bases and 4 bases, with 12 bases remaining between them. CDR1 is SGHTS, CDR2 YDEGEE, per germline. The CDR3 loop spans 13 amino acids. The CDR3 DNA reads as TGTGCCAGCAGACAACAGGGCCCCTATGGCTACACCTTC. This gives the protein CASRQQGPYGYTF.

The chain carries TRBV9 and TRBJ1-2; 12 positions agree with TRBD1. The CDR3 runs 15 residues. Losses at the gene ends were 3 bases for V and 7 bases for J; bases not matched to a gene: 7. Germline assignment: CDR1 SGDLS and CDR2 YYNGEE. CDR3 DNA: TGTGCCAGCAGCGCCCTGGGACAGGGGGCGGTTGGCTACACCTTC. It yields the protein CASSALGQGAVGYTF. Full variable domain (outside the CDR3, taken from reference TRBV9 and TRBJ1-2): DSGVTQTPKHLITATGQRVTLRCSPRSGDLSVYWYQQSLDQGLQFLIQYYNGEERAKGNILERFSAQQFPDLHSELNLSSLELGDSALYFCASSALGQGAVGYTFGSGTRLTVV.

The V call is TRBV28, the J call TRBJ2-5; TRBD2 agrees at 10 bases. The CDR3 is 14 amino acids. V was clipped by 5 bases and J by 3 bases; unmatched bases: 3. CDR1 and CDR2 (germline): MDHEN, SYDVKM. CDR3 residues: CASSLLAGEETQYF. The CDR3 region has the DNA TGTGCCAGCAGTCTCCTAGCGGGAGAAGAGACCCAGTACTTC.

The rearrangement uses TRBV30 and TRBJ2-7; 7 bases fit TRBD1. CDR3 length: 14 amino acids. Germline loops: CDR1 GTSNPN, CDR2 SVGIG (reference sequence). Trimming took 1 base from V and 2 from J; bases not matched to a gene: 5. The CDR3, as DNA: TGTGCCTGGAGTGCCGGGGACAGACCCTACGAGCAGTACTTC. Its translation: CAWSAGDRPYEQYF.

This chain joins TRBV28 and TRBJ2-7; 7 bases are shared with TRBD2. The CDR3 runs 16 residues. Germline CDR1 reads MDHEN; CDR2 reads SYDVKM. J gave up 2 bases and V 2 bases, and 9 bases lay outside the gene matches. The CDR3 loop reads CASSLVSGRGTYEQYF. Here the CDR3 DNA reads TGTGCCAGCAGTTTAGTGAGTGGGCGGGGGACCTACGAGCAGTACTTC.

V is TRBV4-2 and J is TRBJ1-1, with D unresolved. Germline V lookup: CDR1 LGHNA, CDR2 YNFKEQ. Trimming stripped 1 base from V and 3 bases from J, with 9 bases between. The CDR3 runs 14 residues. In DNA form, the CDR3 reads TGTGCCAGCAGCCAAGGAGGGTCGTACACTGAAGCTTTCTTT. This codes for CASSQGGSYTEAFF.

The chain couples TRBV7-9 to TRBJ2-2; TRBD1 might be the D (6 bases). V was shortened by 8 bases and J by 1 base, with 17 bases between the two germline ends. The CDR3 extends over 16 amino acids. CDR1 and CDR2 from the germline V gene are SEHNR and FQNEAQ (reference sequence). CDR3 coding DNA: TGTGCCAGCTCCGGGGCGGCACAGGGGAACACCGGGGAGCTGTTTTTT. It yields the protein CASSGAAQGNTGELFF.

The chain's CDR3 is CASSEKRRGLGYTF. The DNA of the CDR3 is TGTGCCAGCAGTGAAAAACGGAGGGGTCTCGGCTACACCTTC. The chain is built from TRBV6-1 and TRBJ1-2; TRBD1 is a possible D gene (5 bases). CDR3 length equals 14 residues. Germline CDR1 MNHNS, CDR2 SASEGT. V was trimmed by 2 bases and J by 8 bases, leaving 15 bases between them.

The chain recombines TRBV5-6 with TRBJ2-7; D may be TRBD2 (5 bases). The CDR3 consists of 16 residues. V was shortened by 2 bases and J by 3 bases, with 18 bases between the two germline ends. Germline CDR1 reads SGHDT; CDR2 reads YYEEEE. CDR3 DNA sequence: TGTGCCAGCAGCTTTTGGTCGGGAACTCGGCTCTACGAGCAGTACTTC. Protein product: CASSFWSGTRLYEQYF.

The chain carries TRBV28 and TRBJ2-2; 8 nucleotides line up with TRBD1. The CDR3 is made up of 15 amino acids. V was clipped by 4 bases and J by 6 bases; unmatched bases: 7. The V gene's germline CDR1 is MDHEN and CDR2 SYDVKM. The chain's CDR3 is CASSSGQGGPGELFF. The CDR3 DNA follows: TGTGCCAGCAGTTCAGGACAGGGTGGCCCCGGGGAGCTGTTTTTT.